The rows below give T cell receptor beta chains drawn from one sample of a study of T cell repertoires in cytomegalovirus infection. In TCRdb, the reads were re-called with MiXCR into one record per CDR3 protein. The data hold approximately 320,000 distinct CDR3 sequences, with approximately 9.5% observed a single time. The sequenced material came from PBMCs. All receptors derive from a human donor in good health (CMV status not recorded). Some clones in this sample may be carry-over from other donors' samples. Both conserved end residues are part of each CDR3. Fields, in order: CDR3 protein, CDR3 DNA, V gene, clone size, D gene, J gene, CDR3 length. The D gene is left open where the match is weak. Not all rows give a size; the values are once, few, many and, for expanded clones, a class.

CASSLRQGRGEAFF	TGTGCCAGCAGTCTTCGACAGGGTAGGGGTGAAGCTTTCTTT	TRBV7-6	few	TRBD1	TRBJ1-1	14
CASGDRVANTGELFF	TGCGCCAGCGGGGACAGGGTCGCGAACACCGGGGAGCTGTTTTTT	TRBV4-1	few	TRBD1	TRBJ2-2	15
CASSNPTSGRLGGELFF	TGTGCCAGCAGTAATCCGACTAGCGGGAGGCTTGGCGGGGAGCTGTTTTTT	TRBV6-2/TRBV6-3	-	TRBD2	TRBJ2-2	17
CASRPSGSGGPEQFF	TGTGCCAGCAGGCCTAGCGGGAGTGGGGGGCCGGAGCAGTTCTTC	TRBV6-2/TRBV6-3	many	TRBD2	TRBJ2-1	15
CASRINRDYNEQFF	TGTGCCAGCAGAATCAACAGGGACTACAATGAGCAGTTCTTC	TRBV27	-	-	TRBJ2-1	14
CASSYLPAGIEQFF	TGTGCCAGCAGCTACCTCCCAGCAGGGATTGAGCAGTTCTTC	TRBV11-2	few	-	TRBJ2-1	14
CSARDAGDATEAFF	TGCAGTGCTAGGGATGCAGGGGATGCCACTGAAGCTTTCTTT	TRBV20-1	-	-	TRBJ1-1	14
CASSPSGTSGGRTGELFF	TGTGCCAGCAGTCCCTCCGGGACTAGCGGGGGTAGGACCGGGGAGCTGTTTTTT	TRBV6-2/TRBV6-3	few	TRBD2	TRBJ2-2	18
CASIGAGYSGSGSDTQYF	TGTGCCAGCATAGGGGCCGGGTATAGCGGGAGTGGATCAGATACGCAGTATTTT	TRBV27	few	TRBD2	TRBJ2-3	18
CASSFVLHQETQYF	TGTGCCAGCAGTTTTGTCCTTCACCAAGAGACCCAGTACTTC	TRBV28	-	-	TRBJ2-5	14
CASSLPSRGLAGEINEQFF	TGTGCCAGCAGCTTACCCTCTCGCGGGCTAGCGGGAGAGATTAATGAGCAGTTCTTC	TRBV7-2	few	TRBD2	TRBJ2-1	19